The entry below describes one T cell receptor (beta chain). Reverse transcription of 0.5 to 1 ug RNA was performed with random hexamers. From the immunoSEQ multiplex PCR reads, TCRdb called clonotypes with MiXCR, one entry per CDR3 protein. The sample includes around 140,000 distinct CDR3 sequences, approximately 95% of them seen just once. The germline gives CDR1 SGDLS, CDR2 YYNGEE. The CDR3 loop spans 20 amino acids. The junction had 24 bases not matched to a gene; V was cut back by 5 bases and J by 4 bases. Negative isolation yielded CD8+ and CD4+ T cells; FACS enriched TEMRA cells. The sample is drawn from a study of CD8 T cells in Susac syndrome.

The chain has TRBV9 and TRBJ2-3, with 8 bases that match TRBD2. The clonotype originates from a human donor with multiple sclerosis. Sample: CD4+ T cells from PBMCs. The CDR3, as DNA: TGTGCCAGCAGTCGTAAACGGGTTAGCGGGGCCCTCCCGCCCCCAGATACGCAGTATTTT. Amino acid sequence: CASSRKRVSGALPPPDTQYF.